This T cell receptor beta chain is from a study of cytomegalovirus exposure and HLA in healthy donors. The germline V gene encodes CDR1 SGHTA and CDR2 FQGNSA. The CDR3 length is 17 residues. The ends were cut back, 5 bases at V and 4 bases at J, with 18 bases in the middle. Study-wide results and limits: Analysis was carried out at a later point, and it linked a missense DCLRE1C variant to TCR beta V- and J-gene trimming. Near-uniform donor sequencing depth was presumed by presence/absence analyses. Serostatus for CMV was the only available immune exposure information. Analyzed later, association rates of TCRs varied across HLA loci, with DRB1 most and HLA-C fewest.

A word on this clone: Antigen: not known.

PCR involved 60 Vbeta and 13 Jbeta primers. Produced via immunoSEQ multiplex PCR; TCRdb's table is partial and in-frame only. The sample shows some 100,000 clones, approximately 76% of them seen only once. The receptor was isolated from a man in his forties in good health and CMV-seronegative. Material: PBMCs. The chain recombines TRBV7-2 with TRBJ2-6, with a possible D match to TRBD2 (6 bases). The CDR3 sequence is CASSTLSGVGGANVLTF. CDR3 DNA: TGTGCCAGCAGCACTCTGTCGGGGGTTGGCGGGGCCAACGTCCTGACTTTC. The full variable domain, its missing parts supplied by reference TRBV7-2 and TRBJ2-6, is GAGVSQSPSNKVTEKGKDVELRCDPISGHTALYWYRQSLGQGLEFLIYFQGNSAPDKSGLPSDRFSAERTGGSVSTLTIQRTQQEDSAVYLCASSTLSGVGGANVLTFGAGSRLTVL.